One sample yielded the 12 T cell receptor beta chains listed below, sequenced in a study of radiation and T cells in renal cell carcinoma. Time point here: baseline pretreatment blood. Treatment indicated: 15 Gy SBRT to primary tumor, nephrectomy 4 weeks later. Method: immunoSEQ multiplex PCR; TCRdb's copy keeps in-frame clones and lacks some. The repertoire holds 120,000 to 150,000 clones, with about 88% as singletons. Sequencing used blood, obtained from a patient whose treatment included radiotherapy and nephrectomy. Receptors were obtained from a woman aged 70 to 79 with renal cell carcinoma.

In DNA, the CDR3 is TGTGCCAGCAGTGAAGACCTCCTCCGGTACTTC. Translated, it gives CASSEDLLRYF. The genes are TRBV6-1 and TRBJ2-4; no firm D call. Germline CDR1 reads MNHNS; CDR2 reads SASEGT. This CDR3 is 11 amino acids long. With 1 base removed from V and 15 bases from J, the gap between germline ends came to 10 bases.

The chain carries TRBV7-6 and TRBJ1-2, with a possible D match to TRBD1 (6 bases). The CDR3 sequence is 19 residues long. The germline CDR1 and CDR2 sequences are SGHVS and FNYEAQ. Trimming removed 1 base at V and 3 bases at J, with 24 bases between. The CDR3 sequence is CASSLVFFAGAPLDYGYTF. Here the CDR3 DNA reads TGTGCCAGCAGCTTAGTTTTTTTTGCAGGGGCGCCCCTTGACTATGGCTACACCTTC. Full variable domain (outside the CDR3, taken from reference TRBV7-6 and TRBJ1-2): GAGVSQSPRYKVTKRGQDVALRCDPISGHVSLYWYRQALGQGPEFLTYFNYEAQQDKSGLPNDRFSAERPEGSISTLTIQRTEQRDSAMYRCASSLVFFAGAPLDYGYTFGSGTRLTVV.

This clone is a singleton in its sample. This chain joins TRBV5-1 and TRBJ1-1; TRBD1 aligns across 7 bases. V trimming: 4 bases; J trimming: 2 bases; junction bases outside the gene matches: 8. The CDR3 extends over 15 amino acids. Germline V gene data show CDR1 as SGHRS and CDR2 as YFSETQ. CDR3 sequence (DNA): TGCGCCAGCAGCGTCCGACAGGGAACTAACACTGAAGCTTTCTTT. This codes for CASSVRQGTNTEAFF.

This clone was observed a few times. The chain joins TRBV19 to TRBJ1-6, with no clear D. The CDR3 length is 14 residues. V lost 5 bases, J lost 5 bases, and 10 bases lay in between. The germline gives CDR1 LNHDA, CDR2 SQIVND (reference sequence). This CDR3 is CASSEGADNSPLHF. For the CDR3, the DNA is TGTGCCAGTAGTGAGGGCGCGGATAATTCACCCCTCCACTTT.

The rearrangement links TRBV12-5 to TRBJ2-5, with 9 positions matching TRBD1. Germline V gene lookup returns CDR1 LGHNT and CDR2 FRNRAP. CDR3 length: 13 amino acids. V lost 7 bases and J lost 3; bases outside the gene matches: 3. The CDR3: CASARDREETQYF. CDR3 DNA sequence: TGTGCTAGTGCCCGGGACAGGGAAGAGACCCAGTACTTC.

The V and J genes are TRBV18 and TRBJ1-1; D is possibly TRBD1 (6 bases). This CDR3 is built from 17 residues. V lost 4 bases to trimming and J lost 0 bases, with 18 bases between them. Germline loops: CDR1 KGHSH, CDR2 LQKENI. DNA of the CDR3: TGTGCCAGCTCACTTCGGGACACACACACCATGAACACTGAAGCTTTCTTT. Translated: CASSLRDTHTMNTEAFF.

This clone has a single count. J is TRBJ2-1 and V is TRBV19; D gene ambiguous. CDR1 and CDR2 (germline): LNHDA, SQIVND (reference sequence). This CDR3 comprises 15 residues. Trimming stripped 3 bases from V and 0 bases from J, with 9 bases between. The DNA of the CDR3 is TGTGCCAGTAGTATCGACTCGAGCTCCTACAATGAGCAGTTCTTC. This encodes CASSIDSSSYNEQFF.

The chain employs TRBV5-1 and TRBJ2-5; 8 positions match TRBD1. The V and J ends lost 0 bases and 11 bases, in that order; junction bases with no gene match: 9. Germline CDR1 is SGHRS and CDR2 is YFSETQ. The length of the CDR3 is 14 residues. Written as DNA, the CDR3 is TGCGCCAGCAGCTTGGGACAGGGGTGGGGTGAGCAGTACTTC. It encodes CASSLGQGWGEQYF.

Regarding this clone: The same CDR3 is also encoded by other DNA sequences in this sample. The gene calls are TRBV25-1 and TRBJ1-6; D might be TRBD1 (5 bases). CDR3 length: 14 amino acids. Trimming took off 2 bases at V and 8 bases at J, with 10 bases between the two ends. CDR1 and CDR2 from the germline V gene are MGHDK and SYGVNS. The CDR3 here is CASSERTGDSPLHF. The CDR3 DNA reads as TGTGCCAGCAGTGAACGGACGGGGGATTCACCCCTCCACTTT.

This rearrangement joins TRBV10-3 to TRBJ2-7, with 9 bases matching TRBD2. Germline-derived CDR1 and CDR2 are ENHRY and SYGVKD. With V trimmed by 11 bases and J by 3 bases, 8 bases remained unmatched. This CDR3 is 13 amino acids long. The CDR3 nucleotides are TGTGCCGCGGGAGGGGGAAGCTTCTACGAGCAGTACTTC. As protein: CAAGGGSFYEQYF.

This chain uses TRBV4-1 with TRBJ2-3, with 7 bases identical to TRBD2. J was trimmed by 5 bases and V by 0 bases; bases with no gene match: 8. Germline V CDR1 and CDR2: MGHRA, YSYEKL. The CDR3 length is 16 residues. The CDR3 nucleotides read TGCGCCAGCAGCCAAGATAGACTAGCCGGTGGAGATACGCAGTATTTT. It yields the protein CASSQDRLAGGDTQYF.

The chain uses TRBV7-9 and TRBJ1-6, with 8 bases that match TRBD1. V shed 5 bases and J 2 bases; nucleotides not matched to a gene: 11. The germline V gene encodes CDR1 SEHNR and CDR2 FQNEAQ (reference sequence). The CDR3 covers 18 residues. This chain's CDR3 is CASSLMIQGGTYNSPLHF. CDR3 in DNA: TGTGCCAGCAGCCTTATGATACAGGGGGGAACCTATAATTCACCCCTCCACTTT. Drawing the rest from reference TRBV7-9 and TRBJ1-6, the complete variable domain is DTGVSQNPRHKITKRGQNVTFRCDPISEHNRLYWYRQTLGQGPEFLTYFQNEAQLEKSRLLSDRFSAERPKGSFSTLEIQRTEQGDSAMYLCASSLMIQGGTYNSPLHFGNGTRLTVT.